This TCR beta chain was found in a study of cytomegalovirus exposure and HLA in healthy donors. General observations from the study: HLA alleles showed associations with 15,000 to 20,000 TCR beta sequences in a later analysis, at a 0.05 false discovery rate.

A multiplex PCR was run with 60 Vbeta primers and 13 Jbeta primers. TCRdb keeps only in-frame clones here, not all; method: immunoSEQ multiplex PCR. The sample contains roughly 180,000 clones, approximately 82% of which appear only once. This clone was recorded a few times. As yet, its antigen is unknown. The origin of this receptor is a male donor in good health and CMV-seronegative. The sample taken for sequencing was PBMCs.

DNA of the CDR3: TGTGCCAGCAGCTTTGAAGAGGGTTTGGCCGGGGAGCTGTTTTTT. The encoded protein is CASSFEEGLAGELFF. The chain links TRBV7-9 to TRBJ2-2; perhaps TRBD2 as D (5 bases). The CDR3 runs 15 residues. The V end lost 3 bases, the J end lost 6 bases, and 14 bases lay between the germline ends. Germline values: CDR1 SEHNR, CDR2 FQNEAQ (reference sequence). Based on the CDR3 plus reference TRBV7-9 and TRBJ2-2, the full variable domain is DTGVSQNPRHKITKRGQNVTFRCDPISEHNRLYWYRQTLGQGPEFLTYFQNEAQLEKSRLLSDRFSAERPKGSFSTLEIQRTEQGDSAMYLCASSFEEGLAGELFFGEGSRLTVL.